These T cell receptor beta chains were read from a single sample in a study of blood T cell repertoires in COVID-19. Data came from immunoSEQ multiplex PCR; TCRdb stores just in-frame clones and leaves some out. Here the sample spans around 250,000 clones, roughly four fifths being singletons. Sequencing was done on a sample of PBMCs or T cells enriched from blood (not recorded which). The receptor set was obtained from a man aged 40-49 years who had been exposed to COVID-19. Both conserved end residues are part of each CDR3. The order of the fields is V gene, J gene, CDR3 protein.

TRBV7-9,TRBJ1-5,CASSSTGPQHF
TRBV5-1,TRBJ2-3,CASSFTSPTDTQYF
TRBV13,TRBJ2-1,CASSLEVGAPRSYNEQFF
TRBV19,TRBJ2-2,CASITGGSGTGELFF
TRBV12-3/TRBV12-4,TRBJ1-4,CASGRTEEKLFF
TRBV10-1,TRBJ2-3,CASSEGRNTDTQYF
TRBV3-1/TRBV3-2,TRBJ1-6,CASSQDRRNSPLHF
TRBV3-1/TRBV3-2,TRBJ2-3,CASSQGRSTTDTQYF
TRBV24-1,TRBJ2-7,CAIRHGTGISEQYF
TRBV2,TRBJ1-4,CASSWQGATNEKLFF
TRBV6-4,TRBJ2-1,CASSVASGSGGYNEQFF
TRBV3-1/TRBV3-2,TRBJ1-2,CASSQVTGTGYGYTF
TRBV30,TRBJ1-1,CAWTSGQGRLEAFF
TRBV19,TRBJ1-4,CASSKGDRAGEKLFF
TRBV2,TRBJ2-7,CASSEESAGPYEQYF
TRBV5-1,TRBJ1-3,CASSLDFGSSGNTIYF
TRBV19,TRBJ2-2,CASSTGENIGELFF
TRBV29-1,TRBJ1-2,CSVVDPGNYGYTF
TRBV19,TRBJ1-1,CASSTTSGGTTAFF
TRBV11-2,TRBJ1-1,CASKRGGNTEAFF
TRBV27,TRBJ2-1,CASSLNRARGWLVNEQFF
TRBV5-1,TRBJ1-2,CASTVDSGQTYGYTF
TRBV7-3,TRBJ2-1,CASSLLPVDNEQFF
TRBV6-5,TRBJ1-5,CASIIYNAGSQPQHF
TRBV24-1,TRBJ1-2,CATSDARDRGPSYGYTF
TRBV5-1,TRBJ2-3,CASRRGQGIDTQYF
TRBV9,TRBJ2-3,CASSVNPRTFGGTDTQYF
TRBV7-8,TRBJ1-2,CASSLYSGWYGYTF
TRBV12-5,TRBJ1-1,CASGMEGVGAEAFF
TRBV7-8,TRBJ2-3,CASSSGLAGTDTQYF
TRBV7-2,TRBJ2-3,CASSLYGGTTDTQYF
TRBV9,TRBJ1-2,CASSVDPSAGGAGGYTF
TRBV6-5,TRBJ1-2,CASSNSNRASDGYTF
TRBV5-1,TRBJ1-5,CASSADSYSNQPQHF
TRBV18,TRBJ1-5,CASSPMAVKNQPQHF
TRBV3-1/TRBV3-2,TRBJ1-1,CASSQGVRGVYTEAFF
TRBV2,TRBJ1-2,CASRGNPKGARDRYGYTF
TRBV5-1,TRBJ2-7,CASSSTGQGSYEQYF
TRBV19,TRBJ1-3,CASSRRGGRLSGNTIYF
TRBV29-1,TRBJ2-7,CSVELPGTASSYEQYF
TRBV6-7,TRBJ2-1,CASIRTGTSGRNEQFF
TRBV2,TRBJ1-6,CASSVGANSPLHF
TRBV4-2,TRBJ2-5,CASSHHHGEETQYF
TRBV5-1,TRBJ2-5,CASSSGEGGVQETQYF
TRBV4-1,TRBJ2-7,CASTRTSGRGHEQYF
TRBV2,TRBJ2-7,CASSVSAGYEQYF
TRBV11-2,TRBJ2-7,CASSVTSGTYEQYF
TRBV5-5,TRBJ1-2,CASSTQGFGYTF
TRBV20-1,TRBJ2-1,CSAKSSGEQFF
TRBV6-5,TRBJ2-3,CASSSAGTDTQYF
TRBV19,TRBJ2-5,CASSIRLAGETQYF